This T cell receptor beta chain was recovered during a study of human T cells and chemical hapten exposure. Looking at the study overall: Patches that contained 0.01% DPC were applied to the upper back and read at 6 days.

The sample holds a few counts of this clonotype. CDR3 size: 14 residues. V gave up 5 bases and J gave up 3 bases, with 12 bases separating them. TCRdb recomputed calls from the RACE reads with MiXCR, one row per CDR3 protein. The table includes 85,000 to 100,000 distinct CDR3 sequences, roughly 27% detected once. Time point meaning: patch test 3, about 24 weeks after DPC sensitization. As to treatment: therapeutic diphenylcyclopropenone sensitization with weekly scalp DPC. The sample consisted of whole blood, taken in connection with sensitization to the hapten diphenylcyclopropenone (DPC). The V and J genes are TRBV12-3 or TRBV12-4 and TRBJ2-3; possible D gene TRBD2, 6 bases. The receptor was derived from a man aged 40-49 years with alopecia areata. Some clones in this sample may be carry-over from other donors' samples. CDR3 sequence: CASSRLVSTDTQYF. The CDR3 region has the DNA TGTGCCAGCAGTCGACTAGTCAGTACAGATACGCAGTATTTT.